This paragraph covers one T cell receptor (beta chain) sequence. In the study's own analysis: Quantification of nucleated cells was approximated via reference gene primer amplification. Here immunoSEQ multiplex PCR was the method, and the copy in TCRdb shows in-frame clones only, minus some. The DNA gave D and trimming, while V, J and clone size come from that table. The sample has 110,000 or so clones, about 90% seen once. The sample is drawn from a study of blood T cell repertoires in COVID-19. Study in general: T cells, B-cell-depleted T cells, or PBMCs supplied cDNA or gDNA.

The length of the CDR3 is 16 residues. The rearrangement joins TRBV21-1 to TRBJ2-7; TRBD1, the table's D call, was not compared with the DNA. TRBV21-1 is recorded as a pseudogene. The sequence derives from a human donor in a cohort sampled during active COVID-19. Sequencing was carried out using peripheral blood. The CDR3 spells CASSKVRGTETYEQYF. DNA for the CDR3: TGTGCCAGCAGCAAAGTTAGGGGGACAGAGACCTACGAGCAGTACTTC.